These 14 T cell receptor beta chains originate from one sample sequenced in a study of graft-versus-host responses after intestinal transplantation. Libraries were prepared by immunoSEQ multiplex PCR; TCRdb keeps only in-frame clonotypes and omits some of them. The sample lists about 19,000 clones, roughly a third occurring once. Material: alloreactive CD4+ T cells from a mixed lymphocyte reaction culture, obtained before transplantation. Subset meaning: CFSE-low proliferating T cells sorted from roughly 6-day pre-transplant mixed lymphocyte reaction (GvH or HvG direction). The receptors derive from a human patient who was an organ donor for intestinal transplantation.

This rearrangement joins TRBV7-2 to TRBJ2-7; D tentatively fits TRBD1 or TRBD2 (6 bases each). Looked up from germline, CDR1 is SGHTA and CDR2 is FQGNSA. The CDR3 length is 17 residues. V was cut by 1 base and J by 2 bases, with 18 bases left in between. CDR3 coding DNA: TGTGCCAGCAGCTTAGTTGGGCCGGGGGCAGGTACCTACGAGCAGTACTTC. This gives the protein CASSLVGPGAGTYEQYF.

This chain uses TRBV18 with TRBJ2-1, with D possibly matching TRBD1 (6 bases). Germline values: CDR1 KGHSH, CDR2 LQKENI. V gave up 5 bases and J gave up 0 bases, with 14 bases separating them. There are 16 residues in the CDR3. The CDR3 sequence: CASSTGLGASYNEQFF. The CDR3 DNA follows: TGTGCCAGCTCAACCGGGTTGGGGGCCTCCTACAATGAGCAGTTCTTC.

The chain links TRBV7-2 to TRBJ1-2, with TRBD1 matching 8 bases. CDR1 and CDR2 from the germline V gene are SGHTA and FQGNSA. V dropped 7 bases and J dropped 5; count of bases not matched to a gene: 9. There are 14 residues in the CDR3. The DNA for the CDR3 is TGTGCCAGCACCCAGGGGGACAGGTATTATGGCTACACCTTC. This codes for CASTQGDRYYGYTF.

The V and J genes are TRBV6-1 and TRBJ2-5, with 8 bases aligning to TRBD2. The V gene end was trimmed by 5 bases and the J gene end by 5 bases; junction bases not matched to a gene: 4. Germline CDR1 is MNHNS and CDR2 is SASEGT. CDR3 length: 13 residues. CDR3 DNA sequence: TGTGCCAGCAGTCAGCGGGGGACGGAGACCCAGTACTTC. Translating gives CASSQRGTETQYF.

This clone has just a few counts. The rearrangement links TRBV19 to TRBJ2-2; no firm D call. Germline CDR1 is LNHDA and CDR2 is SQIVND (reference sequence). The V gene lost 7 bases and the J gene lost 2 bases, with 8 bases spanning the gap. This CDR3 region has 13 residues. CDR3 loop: CASTLQNTGELFF. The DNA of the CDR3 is TGTGCCAGTACCTTACAAAACACCGGGGAGCTGTTTTTT.

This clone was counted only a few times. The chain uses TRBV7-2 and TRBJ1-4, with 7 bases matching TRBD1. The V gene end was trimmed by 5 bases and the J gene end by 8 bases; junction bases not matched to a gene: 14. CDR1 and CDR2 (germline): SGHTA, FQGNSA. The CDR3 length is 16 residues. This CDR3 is CASSPQVGGGGEKLFF. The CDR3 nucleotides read TGTGCCAGCAGCCCCCAGGTAGGGGGCGGAGGGGAAAAACTGTTTTTT.

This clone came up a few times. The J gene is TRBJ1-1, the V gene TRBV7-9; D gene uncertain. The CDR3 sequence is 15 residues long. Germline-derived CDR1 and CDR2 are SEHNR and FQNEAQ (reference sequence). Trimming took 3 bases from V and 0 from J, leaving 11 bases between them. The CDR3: CASSFLSVMNTEAFF. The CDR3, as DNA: TGTGCCAGCAGCTTCCTCTCCGTTATGAACACTGAAGCTTTCTTT.

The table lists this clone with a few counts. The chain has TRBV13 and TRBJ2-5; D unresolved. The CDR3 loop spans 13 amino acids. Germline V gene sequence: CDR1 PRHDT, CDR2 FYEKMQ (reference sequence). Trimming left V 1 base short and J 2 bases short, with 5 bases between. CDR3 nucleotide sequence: TGTGCCAGCAGCTTAGCAACACAAGAGACCCAGTACTTC. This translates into CASSLATQETQYF.

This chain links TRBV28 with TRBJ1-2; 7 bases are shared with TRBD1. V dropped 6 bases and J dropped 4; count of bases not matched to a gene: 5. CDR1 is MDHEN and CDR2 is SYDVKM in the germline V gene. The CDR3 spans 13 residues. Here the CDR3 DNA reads TGTGCCAGCAGGACAGGGCCTGGCTATGGCTACACCTTC. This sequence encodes CASRTGPGYGYTF.

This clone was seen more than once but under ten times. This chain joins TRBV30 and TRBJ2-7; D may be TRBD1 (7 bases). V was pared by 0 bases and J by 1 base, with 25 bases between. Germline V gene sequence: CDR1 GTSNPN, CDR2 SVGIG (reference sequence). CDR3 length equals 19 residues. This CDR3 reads CAWSVPPETGTGRSYEQYF. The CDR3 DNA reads TGTGCCTGGAGTGTGCCCCCCGAGACAGGGACTGGACGATCCTACGAGCAGTACTTC.

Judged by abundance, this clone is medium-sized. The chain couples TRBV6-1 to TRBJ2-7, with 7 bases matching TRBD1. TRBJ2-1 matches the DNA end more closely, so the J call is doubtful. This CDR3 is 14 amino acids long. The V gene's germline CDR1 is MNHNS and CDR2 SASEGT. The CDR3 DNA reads TGTGCCAGCAGTAGGGACAGTTTAACCTACGAGCAGTTCTTC. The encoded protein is CASSRDSLTYEQFF.

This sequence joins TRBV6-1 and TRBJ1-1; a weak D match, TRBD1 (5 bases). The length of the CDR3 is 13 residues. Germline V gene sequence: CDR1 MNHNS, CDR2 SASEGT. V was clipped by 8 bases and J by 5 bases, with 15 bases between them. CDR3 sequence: CASGGTTGTEAFF. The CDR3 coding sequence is TGTGCCAGCGGTGGGACGACGGGAACTGAAGCTTTCTTT.

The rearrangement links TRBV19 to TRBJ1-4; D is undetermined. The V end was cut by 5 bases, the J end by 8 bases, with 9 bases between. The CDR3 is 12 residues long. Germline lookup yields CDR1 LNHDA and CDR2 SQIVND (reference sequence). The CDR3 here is CASSVSGEKLFF. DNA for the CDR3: TGTGCCAGTAGTGTCTCGGGGGAAAAACTGTTTTTT. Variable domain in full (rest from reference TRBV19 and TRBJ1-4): DGGITQSPKYLFRKEGQNVTLSCEQNLNHDAMYWYRQDPGQGLRLIYYSQIVNDFQKGDIAEGYSVSREKKESFPLTVTSAQKNPTAFYLCASSVSGEKLFFGSGTQLSVL.

The CDR3 spells CAISVVGETQYF. DNA of the CDR3: TGTGCCATCAGTGTAGTCGGGGAGACCCAGTACTTC. The rearrangement uses TRBV10-3 and TRBJ2-5; D call uncertain. The CDR3 runs 12 residues. Germline values: CDR1 ENHRY, CDR2 SYGVKD. The V end lost 4 bases, the J end lost 5 bases, and 8 bases lay between the germline ends.